Sequencing of this TCR beta chain was carried out in a study of shared clonotypes between healthy human individuals. Whole-study findings and limits: Against clonotypes common to all four donors, non-shared ones had lower generation probabilities.

For this clone: The antigen remains undetermined.

Donors comprised healthy HIV-negative adults lacking recent acute infections or vaccinations. Authors' methods: Filtering was not the same, since immunoSEQ gave junction-only sequences without quality scores. Profiled with immunoSEQ multiplex PCR; TCRdb holds only in-frame clones, not every one. V, J and clone size are those of that table, while D and trimming were read from the DNA. The table has some 1,400,000 clones, roughly 96% seen once. Sequenced: naive CD4+ T cells sorted from blood. Subset: CD45RA+ positively selected. This TCR was sampled from a man between 25 and 39 years old in good health.

The CDR3 sequence: CASSQKEIYGYTF. As DNA, the CDR3 is TGTGCCAGCTCACAAAAGGAGATCTATGGCTACACCTTC. The rearrangement joins TRBV18 to TRBJ1-2; D is unclear. Germline V gives CDR1 KGHSH, CDR2 LQKENI. This CDR3 is 13 amino acids long. Trimming stripped 4 bases from V and 4 bases from J, with 10 bases between.